The clone carrying this TCR beta chain has ten or more counts. Its antigen is currently unknown. TCRdb re-clonotyped the PCR reads through MiXCR. This repertoire shows about 25,000 clones, more than 20% found once; its top ten account for 4.4%. This CDR3 spans 16 amino acids. CDR1 is SGHRS, CDR2 YFSETQ, per germline. V was shortened by 0 bases and J by 5 bases, with 14 bases between the two germline ends. These data come from a study of metastatic and nonmetastatic thyroid tumors. The overall study: Repertoires of blood and of tissue (tumor or nodule) from malignant and benign thyroid patients were compared. Notes on the study in general: Malignant thyroid tumors reportedly exceeded benign nodules significantly in TCR beta diversity, with the difference appearing in blood and tumor.

Patients were all untreated before their thyroid surgery. The chain joins TRBV5-1 to TRBJ2-2, with D maybe TRBD2 (7 bases). This sequence originates from a female donor with papillary thyroid cancer or a benign thyroid nodule (not recorded which). Some clones in this sample may be carry-over from other donors' samples. Sequenced material: adjacent normal tissue. The CDR3 bases are TGCGCCAGCAGCTTGGCCCGGAGGGGGGGGACCGGGGAGCTGTTTTTT. Protein sequence: CASSLARRGGTGELFF.